This TCR beta chain comes out of a study of shared clonotypes between healthy human individuals. CD4+ cells underwent separation, giving CD45RA+ naive and CD45RA-negative memory subsets. Data came from immunoSEQ multiplex PCR; TCRdb stores just in-frame clones and leaves some out. The table lists about 2.3 million clones, 90% to 95% of them singletons. V dropped 7 bases and J dropped 3 bases, with 13 bases sitting between them. CDR1 is MDHEN, CDR2 SYDVKM, per germline. CDR3 length: 13 residues. This receptor was taken from a man aged 18-30 years in good health. Some clones in this sample may be carry-over from other donors' samples. The chain joins TRBV28 to TRBJ2-7; D may be TRBD1 or TRBD2 (5 bases each). Sequencing used naive CD4+ T cells from PBMCs. The subset denotes: CD45RA+ positively selected. The CDR3 protein is CASTRGTDYEQYF. CDR3 sequence (DNA): TGTGCCAGCACCCGAGGGACGGACTACGAGCAGTACTTC.